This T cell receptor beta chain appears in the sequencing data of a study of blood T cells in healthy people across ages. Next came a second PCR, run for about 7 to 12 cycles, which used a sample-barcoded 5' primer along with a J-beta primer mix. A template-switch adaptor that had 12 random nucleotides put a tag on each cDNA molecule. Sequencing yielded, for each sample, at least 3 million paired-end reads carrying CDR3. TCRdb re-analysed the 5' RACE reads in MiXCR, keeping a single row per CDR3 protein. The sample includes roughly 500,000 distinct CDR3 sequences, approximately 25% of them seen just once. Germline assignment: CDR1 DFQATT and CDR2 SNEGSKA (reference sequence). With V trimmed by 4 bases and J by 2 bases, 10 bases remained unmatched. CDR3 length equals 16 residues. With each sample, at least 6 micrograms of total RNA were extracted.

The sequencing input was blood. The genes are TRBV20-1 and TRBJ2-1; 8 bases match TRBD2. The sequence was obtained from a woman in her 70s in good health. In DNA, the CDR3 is TGCAGTGCTATTGGCGGGGGGCCTATACCCTACAATGAGCAGTTCTTC. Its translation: CSAIGGGPIPYNEQFF.